Presented here are 13 T cell receptor beta chains from one specimen sequenced in a study of cytomegalovirus exposure and HLA in healthy donors. A multiplex PCR was run with 60 Vbeta primers and 13 Jbeta primers. Sequencing was performed with immunoSEQ multiplex PCR; in TCRdb, only in-frame clones are kept and a portion is missing. The data contain around 180,000 clones, more than 75% of them singletons. The sample was PBMCs. The receptors derive from a woman younger than 30 in good health and CMV-seronegative.

This chain connects TRBV2 to TRBJ2-1; 10 nucleotides agree with TRBD2. The CDR3 runs to 16 residues. Germline loops: CDR1 SNHLY, CDR2 FYNNEI. J gave up 8 bases and V 4 bases, and 11 bases lay outside the gene matches. CDR3 amino acids: CASSGGAGGPGYEQFF. CDR3 sequence (DNA): TGTGCCAGCAGTGGAGGAGCGGGGGGGCCTGGATATGAGCAGTTCTTC. The variable domain in full, completed from reference TRBV2 and TRBJ2-1, reads EPEVTQTPSHQVTQMGQEVILRCVPISNHLYFYWYRQILGQKVEFLVSFYNNEISEKSEIFDDQFSVERPDGSNFTLKIRSTKLEDSAMYFCASSGGAGGPGYEQFFGPGTRLTVL.

This clone was found once. This sequence joins TRBV6-4 and TRBJ2-7; 8 nucleotides match TRBD1. Unmatched junction bases numbered 12, after V lost 5 bases and J lost 3 bases. Per the germline V gene, CDR1 is MRHNA and CDR2 is SNTAGT. There are 16 residues in the CDR3. CDR3 coding DNA: TGTGCCAGCAGTTCCCTAGGGACAGGAGGGAACTACGAGCAGTACTTC. Translating gives CASSSLGTGGNYEQYF.

The rearrangement joins TRBV10-3 to TRBJ1-5, with 7 nucleotides matching TRBD1. The ends lost 10 bases at V and 6 bases at J; junction bases unmatched: 15. Germline V gene data show CDR1 as ENHRY and CDR2 as SYGVKD. The CDR3 length is 15 residues. CDR3 residues: CATKSAQGESQPQHF. DNA of the CDR3: TGTGCCACCAAGTCAGCGCAGGGGGAAAGTCAGCCCCAGCATTTT.

This clone has a single count. V usage is TRBV5-6 and J usage is TRBJ2-1, with 9 bases aligning to TRBD1. Germline-derived CDR1 and CDR2 are SGHDT and YYEEEE. CDR3 length: 16 residues. V trimming: 5 bases; J trimming: 4 bases; junction bases outside the gene matches: 10. The CDR3 region is CASRPEGTGTYNEQFF. CDR3 DNA sequence: TGTGCCAGCAGGCCGGAGGGGACAGGGACATACAATGAGCAGTTCTTC.

V is TRBV27 and J is TRBJ2-1, with D perhaps matching TRBD2 (7 bases). Trimming stripped 0 bases from V and 3 bases from J, with 12 bases between. The CDR3 contains 16 residues. Per the germline V gene, CDR1 is MNHEY and CDR2 is SMNVEV (reference sequence). The CDR3 sequence: CASSLSRGGGYNEQFF. The CDR3 nucleotides are TGTGCCAGCAGTTTATCCAGAGGGGGGGGCTACAATGAGCAGTTCTTC.

The chain combines TRBV30 with TRBJ2-5; TRBD1 matches 7 bases. Germline V gene data show CDR1 as GTSNPN and CDR2 as SVGIG (reference sequence). There are 15 residues in the CDR3. Trimming removed 2 bases from V and 3 bases from J; junction bases left unmatched: 9. CDR3 amino acids: CAWSYWTGVKETQYF. CDR3 DNA: TGTGCCTGGAGTTATTGGACAGGAGTAAAAGAGACCCAGTACTTC. The full variable domain, completed using reference TRBV30 and TRBJ2-5, is SQTIHQWPATLVQPVGSPLSLECTVEGTSNPNLYWYRQAAGRGLQLLFYSVGIGQISSEVPQNLSASRPQDRQFILSSKKLLLSDSGFYLCAWSYWTGVKETQYFGPGTRLLVL.

The chain combines TRBV7-9 with TRBJ1-1; D may be TRBD1 (6 bases). Trimming took 9 bases from V and 1 from J, leaving 9 bases between them. The CDR3 has 12 residues. Germline V gene lookup returns CDR1 SEHNR and CDR2 FQNEAQ (reference sequence). CDR3 in amino acids: CASIQGNTEAFF. CDR3 coding DNA: TGTGCCAGTATACAGGGGAACACTGAAGCTTTCTTT. Variable domain in full (rest from reference TRBV7-9 and TRBJ1-1): DTGVSQNPRHKITKRGQNVTFRCDPISEHNRLYWYRQTLGQGPEFLTYFQNEAQLEKSRLLSDRFSAERPKGSFSTLEIQRTEQGDSAMYLCASIQGNTEAFFGQGTRLTVV.

The rearrangement uses TRBV30 and TRBJ1-1; D is perhaps TRBD1 (6 bases). V lost 5 bases and J 8 bases, leaving 18 bases between the germline ends. This CDR3 region has 13 residues. Germline V CDR1 and CDR2: GTSNPN, SVGIG (reference sequence). CDR3 in DNA: TGTGCCTGGTGTAGGGACAACACCTTGGAAGCTTTCTTT. Translated, it gives CAWCRDNTLEAFF.

The chain combines TRBV27 with TRBJ2-2; D is ambiguous. Trimming removed 3 bases at V and 5 bases at J, with 10 bases between. The CDR3 is 14 residues long. CDR1 is MNHEY and CDR2 is SMNVEV in the germline V gene (reference sequence). The CDR3 region is CASSLQVSTGELFF. The CDR3 DNA reads TGTGCCAGCAGTTTGCAGGTATCAACCGGGGAGCTGTTTTTT.

CDR3 nucleotides: TGTGCCAGCAAGGCGGGGCTGAACACTGAAGCTTTCTTT. It specifies CASKAGLNTEAFF. V usage is TRBV2 and J usage is TRBJ1-1; a weak D match, TRBD1 (5 bases). The CDR3 has 13 residues. V lost 7 bases to trimming and J lost 0 bases, with 9 bases between them. Germline CDR1 SNHLY, CDR2 FYNNEI.

The chain carries TRBV7-3 and TRBJ2-5; 7 bases map to TRBD2. V lost 5 bases, J lost 1 base, and 7 bases stayed unmatched. The germline CDR1 and CDR2 sequences are SGHTA and FQGTGA. This CDR3 is 15 amino acids long. The DNA of the CDR3 is TGTGCCAGCAGCCACGGGGAGGGGCCCCAAGAGACCCAGTACTTC. Translated, it gives CASSHGEGPQETQYF.

This chain joins TRBV9 and TRBJ2-3, with D maybe TRBD2 (7 bases). Germline V gene lookup returns CDR1 SGDLS and CDR2 YYNGEE. The CDR3 runs 13 residues. Trimming cost V 5 bases and J 3 bases, with 10 bases left between them. As DNA, the CDR3 is TGTGCCAGCAGGGGGGGGCATACAGATACGCAGTATTTT. Its protein is CASRGGHTDTQYF.

This rearrangement joins TRBV9 to TRBJ2-7; TRBD2 matches 8 bases. After removal of 2 bases from V and 0 bases from J, the junction contained 7 bases not matched to a gene. The germline V gene encodes CDR1 SGDLS and CDR2 YYNGEE. This CDR3 has 16 residues. CDR3 nucleotide sequence: TGTGCCAGCAGCGTGGCCCACGGGACTAGCTCCTACGAGCAGTACTTC. Protein sequence: CASSVAHGTSSYEQYF.